Listed below are T cell receptor beta chains from one sample, sequenced in a study of blood T cell repertoires in COVID-19. TCRdb's copy holds only in-frame clones and misses some; the assay was immunoSEQ multiplex PCR. The sample includes around 700,000 clones, 85% to 90% of them seen just once. Specimen: peripheral blood. The receptors were sampled from a woman younger than 35 with acute or convalescent COVID-19. The CDR3 runs from the conserved cysteine through the conserved F or W. The order of the fields is clone size, J gene, CDR3 length, V gene, D gene, CDR3 DNA, CDR3 protein. A D gene is named only where the DNA matches it firmly. Rows may omit the clone size; those that give it use once, few, many or a size class.

NA	TRBJ2-7	13	TRBV28	NA	TGTGCCAGCAGTTTATCAGTCTCCTACGAGCAGTACTTC	CASSLSVSYEQYF
few	TRBJ2-7	14	TRBV19	TRBD2	TGTGCCAGTAGTTACCAGCGGGGGAGGGACGAGCAGTACTTC	CASSYQRGRDEQYF
few	TRBJ1-5	14	TRBV28	TRBD1	TGTGCCAGCAGTTACAGGGGCGAGATTCAGCCCCAGCATTTT	CASSYRGEIQPQHF
NA	TRBJ2-1	14	TRBV19	TRBD2	TGTGCCAGTAGCCAGGGACTACGCTACAATGAGCAGTTCTTC	CASSQGLRYNEQFF
NA	TRBJ2-1	15	TRBV9	TRBD2	TGTGCCAGCAGCGTAGGGCTAGCGGGCTACAATGAGCAGTTCTTC	CASSVGLAGYNEQFF
NA	TRBJ1-1	13	TRBV2	NA	TGTGCCAGCAGTGAAGAACGGGGAACTGAAGCTTTCTTT	CASSEERGTEAFF
NA	TRBJ1-1	14	TRBV5-1	NA	TGCGCCAGCAGCTTGTCCCCAGGGAACACTGAAGCTTTCTTT	CASSLSPGNTEAFF
once	TRBJ1-2	13	TRBV24-1	NA	TGTGCCACCAGTGATTGGGAGGGGAATGGCTACACCTTC	CATSDWEGNGYTF
NA	TRBJ1-6	15	TRBV10-3	NA	TGTGCCATCAGTGAGATCAAGGCAGGGAATTCACCCCTCCACTTT	CAISEIKAGNSPLHF
NA	TRBJ1-2	16	TRBV3-1/TRBV3-2	NA	TGTGCCAGCAGCCAAGTTCGGGGCAGGGACTTCTATGGCTACACCTTC	CASSQVRGRDFYGYTF
NA	TRBJ2-2	17	TRBV10-1	TRBD1	TGCGCCAGCAGTGAGGATGCAGGGGGCGCGGACACCGGGGAGCTGTTTTTT	CASSEDAGGADTGELFF
NA	TRBJ1-2	13	TRBV19	NA	TGTGCCACCTCCACCCCCACTTTCTATGGCTACACCTTC	CATSTPTFYGYTF
NA	TRBJ2-3	17	TRBV9	NA	TGTGCCAGCAGCGTAGGGAGAGCTAATCGAGTTCCAGATACGCAGTATTTT	CASSVGRANRVPDTQYF
NA	TRBJ2-4	14	TRBV23-1	TRBD1	TGCGCCAGCAGTCAATCCAGGGGGAAATTCATTCAGTACTTC	CASSQSRGKFIQYF
NA	TRBJ1-1	12	TRBV19	NA	TGTGCCAGCCGGGGGGGGAACACTGAAGCTTTCTTT	CASRGGNTEAFF
NA	TRBJ2-4	14	TRBV7-2	TRBD1	TGTGCCAGCAGCGCTCGACAGGGGGCGGACATTCAGTACTTC	CASSARQGADIQYF
NA	TRBJ1-1	15	TRBV19	NA	TGTGCCAGTAGTCCGATCAGGGTATTGAACACTGAAGCTTTCTTT	CASSPIRVLNTEAFF
NA	TRBJ2-5	15	TRBV7-9	NA	TGTGCCAGCAGCTTAACCGGGACATCTCAAGAGACCCAGTACTTC	CASSLTGTSQETQYF
once	TRBJ2-3	14	TRBV5-1	TRBD1	TGCGCCAGCAGCGGGGGACAGGGGTACGATACGCAGTATTTT	CASSGGQGYDTQYF
once	TRBJ1-4	11	TRBV12-3/TRBV12-4	NA	TGTGCCAGCAGTACAGGGGAAAAACTGTTTTTT	CASSTGEKLFF
once	TRBJ2-7	15	TRBV5-1	TRBD1	TGCGCCAGCAGACCCCGGCAGGGGGCTTCCTACGAGCAGTACTTC	CASRPRQGASYEQYF
NA	TRBJ1-2	14	TRBV9	NA	TGTGCCAGCAGCGTAGCGGAGGGAGCCTATGGCTACACCTTC	CASSVAEGAYGYTF
NA	TRBJ1-3	15	TRBV9	NA	TGTGCCAGCAGCGTAGAAGGAGGGTCTGGAAACACCATATATTTT	CASSVEGGSGNTIYF
NA	TRBJ2-2	13	TRBV19	NA	TGTGCCAGTAGTATAATAGGGGCCGGGGAGCTGTTTTTT	CASSIIGAGELFF
NA	TRBJ2-1	14	TRBV5-1	NA	TGCGCCAGCAGCTTGGTGTCAGTCAACAATGAGCAGTTCTTC	CASSLVSVNNEQFF
once	TRBJ1-1	13	TRBV12-3/TRBV12-4	NA	TGTGCCAGCGTGGCTAGCGGGTGGGCAGGAGCTTTCTTT	CASVASGWAGAFF
NA	TRBJ2-5	11	TRBV6-5	NA	TGTGCCAGCAGTCAAACAGGGCGCAGGTACTTC	CASSQTGRRYF
NA	TRBJ1-3	16	TRBV7-9	NA	TGTGCCAGCAGTCAGCCCCCTCGGGTTGGCGGAAACACCATATATTTT	CASSQPPRVGGNTIYF
NA	TRBJ1-6	16	TRBV19	NA	TGTGCCAGTAGTATAGGGTGGCAATTCGATAATTCACCCCTCCACTTT	CASSIGWQFDNSPLHF
NA	TRBJ1-3	12	TRBV11-2	NA	TGTGCCAGCAGCTTTGAGGGAAACACCATATATTTT	CASSFEGNTIYF
NA	TRBJ1-2	16	TRBV5-8	TRBD1	TGTGCCAGCAGCTTGTGGACAGGTAGATATAACTATGGCTACACCTTC	CASSLWTGRYNYGYTF
NA	TRBJ1-1	12	TRBV6-5	NA	TGTGCCATCGACAGTGGAGGGAGTGAAGCTTTCTTT	CAIDSGGSEAFF
NA	TRBJ2-1	16	TRBV7-8	TRBD2	TGTGCCAGCAAGGCACGCGGGGGTACTATCTACAATGAGCAGTTCTTC	CASKARGGTIYNEQFF
once	TRBJ1-2	12	TRBV5-1	NA	TGCGCCAGCAGCTCAGGTGTGATGGGCTACACCTTC	CASSSGVMGYTF
NA	TRBJ2-7	16	TRBV15	TRBD1	TGTGCCACCAGCAGAGACCTGGGGACAGTGAACTACGAGCAGTACTTC	CATSRDLGTVNYEQYF
NA	TRBJ1-1	14	TRBV6-4	NA	TGTGCCAGCACACTGCGCGGGCTTAACACTGAAGCTTTCTTT	CASTLRGLNTEAFF
NA	TRBJ2-5	12	TRBV9	NA	TGTGCCAGCAGCCCGGGGATGGAGACCCAGTACTTC	CASSPGMETQYF
NA	TRBJ2-7	14	TRBV3-1/TRBV3-2	NA	TGTGCCAGCAGCTGGAGTCCAATCGAAGACGAGCAGTACTTC	CASSWSPIEDEQYF
once	TRBJ1-1	15	TRBV27	NA	TGTGCCAGCAGTTTATCGCCAGGGATGAACACTGAAGCTTTCTTT	CASSLSPGMNTEAFF
NA	TRBJ2-3	15	TRBV20-1	TRBD2	TGCAGTGCAAGTAGGGCGGGGGGTAGCACAGATACGCAGTATTTT	CSASRAGGSTDTQYF
NA	TRBJ2-7	11	TRBV5-8	NA	TGTGCCAGCAGCTACAGGGATGAGCAGTACTTC	CASSYRDEQYF
NA	TRBJ2-1	15	TRBV6-1	TRBD1	TGTGCCAGCAGTGAGGGGACAGGGGGCCACAATGAGCAGTTCTTC	CASSEGTGGHNEQFF
NA	TRBJ2-7	14	TRBV6-6	TRBD2	TGTGCCATCAACGGGGGGGGGAGCTCCTACGAGCAGTACTTC	CAINGGGSSYEQYF
NA	TRBJ2-7	16	TRBV10-2	TRBD2	TGCGCCAGCAGTGAGTCGAAGCGGGGGTCTCCCTACGAGCAGTACTTC	CASSESKRGSPYEQYF
NA	TRBJ1-4	14	TRBV5-1	TRBD1	TGCGCCAGCAGCCCGGACAGGGGTCGAGAAAAACTGTTTTTT	CASSPDRGREKLFF
NA	TRBJ2-1	14	TRBV6-5	NA	TGTGCCAGCAGTTCCCTAGTGGCCTACAATGAGCAGTTCTTC	CASSSLVAYNEQFF
few	TRBJ2-3	15	TRBV24-1	TRBD2	TGTGCCACCAGTGATCGGCGGGGGGGCACAGATACGCAGTATTTT	CATSDRRGGTDTQYF
NA	TRBJ1-1	13	TRBV3-1/TRBV3-2	NA	TGTGCCAGCAGCAAACAGGGGAACACTGAAGCTTTCTTT	CASSKQGNTEAFF
NA	TRBJ1-5	13	TRBV21-1	NA	TGTGCCAGCAGCCCATTCAAGGGGCAGCCCCAGCATTTT	CASSPFKGQPQHF
NA	TRBJ1-1	16	TRBV6-2/TRBV6-3	NA	TGTGCCAGCAGTTACCAACGGGATAGACCAAACACTGAAGCTTTCTTT	CASSYQRDRPNTEAFF
NA	TRBJ1-4	16	TRBV7-9	NA	TGTGCCAGCAGCCCCTACTCGACTGGATCTAATGAAAAACTGTTTTTT	CASSPYSTGSNEKLFF
NA	TRBJ1-3	15	TRBV18	NA	TGTGCCAGCTCCCAGCCCGGGGGCTCTGGAAACACCATATATTTT	CASSQPGGSGNTIYF
NA	TRBJ2-1	15	TRBV11-2	TRBD1	TGTGCCAGCAGCTTTGACAGGGTTGGTCCCAATGAGCAGTTCTTC	CASSFDRVGPNEQFF
NA	TRBJ1-5	15	TRBV7-9	NA	TGTGCCAGCAGCCCCGAAGGGGTACGCGGTCAGCCCCAGCATTTT	CASSPEGVRGQPQHF